Listed here are 32 T cell receptor beta chains from one sample, sequenced in a study of blood T cells in healthy people across ages (dated by TCRdb to 2013 to 2016). The protocol used for the library was 5' RACE. A second 7 to 11 cycle PCR used a sample-barcoded 5' primer and a J-beta primer mix. TCRdb's own reprocessing of the public reads used fastp at Q25 and MiXCR and kept productive beta chains. Every entry covers one CDR3 protein and lists the most common genes and DNA from its rows. The sample records 1.8 million or so distinct CDR3 sequences, around 40% of which are singletons. The top ten clones comprise roughly 24% of the sample. The sequencing sample was made of blood. The receptors derive from a human donor in good health.

The chain couples TRBV6-2 or TRBV6-3 to TRBJ2-7, with D uncertain. Germline V gene sequence: CDR1 MNHEY, CDR2 SVGEGT. Trimming removed 7 bases from V and 6 bases from J, with 4 bases in between. CDR3 length equals 9 residues. In nucleotides, the CDR3 is TGTGCCAGCAATTCCGAGCAGTACTTC. It encodes CASNSEQYF.

This clonotype has only a few counts. The chain joins TRBV15 to TRBJ2-5; TRBD1 matches at 9 bases. Gene TRBJ2-7 matches the end of the DNA better, so the J call may be wrong. CDR1 LNHNV and CDR2 YYDKDF come from the germline V gene (reference sequence). The CDR3 length is 19 residues. CDR3 loop: CATSRGDSTTGQGVYEQYF. CDR3 sequence (DNA): TGTGCCACCAGCAGAGGGGACTCCACCACGGGACAGGGAGTCTACGAGCAGTACTTC.

This clonotype was detected ten times or more. This sequence joins TRBV12-3 or TRBV12-4 and TRBJ2-5; 7 bases match TRBD2. V lost 3 bases and J lost 5; bases outside the gene matches: 9. This CDR3 is 15 amino acids long. This CDR3 reads CASSLGAGSGETQYF. In DNA form, the CDR3 reads TGTGCCAGCAGTTTGGGAGCGGGGAGTGGGGAGACCCAGTACTTC.

This clonotype was seen repeatedly, ten times or more. The V gene is TRBV15, the J gene TRBJ2-5, with 11 bases that match TRBD2. V lost 3 bases to trimming and J lost 2 bases; unmatched junction nucleotides: 2. CDR1 and CDR2 from the germline V gene are LNHNV and YYDKDF (reference sequence). This CDR3 comprises 15 residues. CDR3 region: CATSRPSGGQETQYF. The CDR3, as DNA: TGTGCCACCAGCAGGCCTAGCGGGGGGCAAGAGACCCAGTACTTC.

This clonotype was seen a handful of times. The J gene is TRBJ1-2, the V gene TRBV6-2 or TRBV6-3, with D maybe TRBD1 (5 bases). The CDR3 loop spans 15 amino acids. Germline CDR1 MNHEY, CDR2 SVGEGT. V dropped 3 bases and J dropped 6 bases, with 17 bases sitting between them. CDR3 loop: CASSYEWSSGDGYTF. The CDR3 DNA follows: TGTGCCAGCAGTTATGAGTGGTCGTCGGGGGATGGCTACACCTTC.

In this sample, this clonotype turned up once. The chain joins TRBV25-1 to TRBJ1-2; 7 bases align to TRBD1. Germline values: CDR1 MGHDK, CDR2 SYGVNS. V lost 8 bases and J lost 6; bases outside the gene matches: 6. There are 12 residues in the CDR3. This CDR3 is CASGSTGNGYTF. CDR3 DNA: TGTGCCAGCGGTTCGACAGGGAATGGCTACACCTTC.

The rearrangement joins TRBV9 to TRBJ2-1; 10 bases line up with TRBD1. The CDR3 length is 15 residues. Germline CDR1 reads SGDLS; CDR2 reads YYNGEE. Trimming at V came to 0 bases and at J to 9 bases, leaving 6 bases not matched to a gene. CDR3 in DNA: TGTGCCAGCAGCGTAGGTCGACAGGGGGCTGGTGAGCAGTTCTTC. It translates to CASSVGRQGAGEQFF.

In its sample, this clonotype was seen a few times. The chain combines TRBV4-1 with TRBJ2-1; 8 bases fit TRBD1. The CDR3 is made up of 14 amino acids. V lost 3 bases to trimming and J lost 5 bases; unmatched junction nucleotides: 3. CDR1 is MGHRA, CDR2 YSYEKL, per germline. CDR3 nucleotide sequence: TGCGCCAGCAGCCACGGGACAGGCAACAATGAGCAGTTCTTC. Protein: CASSHGTGNNEQFF.

This clonotype was seen a handful of times. The V call is TRBV29-1, the J call TRBJ2-5; 7 bases align to TRBD2. The CDR3 extends over 12 amino acids. Germline-derived CDR1 and CDR2 are SQVTM and ANQGSEA. V was clipped by 7 bases and J by 3 bases; unmatched bases: 5. The CDR3: CSDRTSEETQYF. In nucleotides, the CDR3 is TGCAGCGACAGAACTAGCGAAGAGACCCAGTACTTC. Full variable domain (rest looked up from reference TRBV29-1 and TRBJ2-5): SAVISQKPSRDICQRGTSLTIQCQVDSQVTMMFWYRQQPGQSLTLIATANQGSEATYESGFVIDKFPISRPNLTFSTLTVSNMSPEDSSIYLCSDRTSEETQYFGPGTRLLVL.

As regards this clonotype: With a much larger clone just one base away, this may be a read error. The chain combines TRBV29-1 with TRBJ1-2; no reliable D call. V was shortened by 4 bases and J by 4 bases, with 13 bases between the two germline ends. The CDR3 sequence is 13 residues long. The germline V gene encodes CDR1 SQVTM and CDR2 ANQGSEA. CDR3 in DNA: TGCAGCGTTGCTGAAGGCTCGTCCTATGGCTACACCTTC. Translating gives CSVAEGSSYGYTF.

This clonotype was detected a few times. This rearrangement joins TRBV2 to TRBJ2-3; TRBD2 aligns across 10 bases. V was pared by 5 bases and J by 0 bases, with 8 bases of the junction left unmatched. The V gene's germline CDR1 is SNHLY and CDR2 FYNNEI. The CDR3 has 17 amino acids. The DNA of the CDR3 is TGTGCCAGCAGTAAGCGGGGGGGCTTCGCTAGCACAGATACGCAGTATTTT. It encodes CASSKRGGFASTDTQYF.

The chain combines TRBV6-2 or TRBV6-3 with TRBJ2-7; possible D gene TRBD1, 5 bases. This CDR3 spans 12 amino acids. Germline V gives CDR1 MNHEY, CDR2 SVGEGT. V was trimmed by 6 bases and J by 3 bases, leaving 9 bases between them. Here the CDR3 DNA reads TGTGCCAGCAGGGAAAGGGGCTACGAGCAGTACTTC. Protein sequence: CASRERGYEQYF.

The rearrangement links TRBV29-1 to TRBJ2-5, with 8 bases matching TRBD1. CDR1 SQVTM and CDR2 ANQGSEA come from the germline V gene. V lost 4 bases and J lost 4; bases outside the gene matches: 11. The CDR3 runs 15 residues. The CDR3 here is CSVASRTGLGETQYF. CDR3 DNA sequence: TGCAGCGTTGCCTCCCGGACAGGGTTAGGAGAGACCCAGTACTTC.

This sequence joins TRBV30 and TRBJ2-7; 11 positions agree with TRBD2. V gave up 2 bases and J gave up 6 bases; unmatched junction bases: 6. The CDR3 loop spans 14 amino acids. Germline V lookup: CDR1 GTSNPN, CDR2 SVGIG (reference sequence). This chain's CDR3 is CAWSLLAGVGEQYF. In DNA form, the CDR3 reads TGTGCCTGGAGTCTACTAGCGGGGGTAGGCGAGCAGTACTTC.

This clonotype was detected a few times. The chain combines TRBV21-1 with TRBJ1-6. TRBV21-1 is a listed pseudogene. This CDR3 has 13 amino acids. CDR3 DNA: TGTGCCAGCAGCAAAGGAGGGAATTCGACCCTCCACTTT. This encodes CASSKGGNSTLHF.

This clonotype was detected only a few times. The CDR3 DNA is TGTGCCAGCGGTGGAACTAGCGGGGGTAATGAGCAGTTCTTC. Protein sequence: CASGGTSGGNEQFF. The V gene is TRBV9, the J gene TRBJ2-1; TRBD2 matches 11 bases. The CDR3 has 14 amino acids. V was pared by 7 bases and J by 7 bases, with 7 bases of the junction left unmatched. Germline CDR1 and CDR2: SGDLS and YYNGEE.

This chain uses TRBV20-1 with TRBJ2-3; 12 bases match TRBD2. Germline values: CDR1 DFQATT, CDR2 SNEGSKA (reference sequence). The CDR3 sequence is 16 residues long. V was pared by 2 bases and J by 4 bases, with 7 bases of the junction left unmatched. In DNA, the CDR3 is TGCAGTGCTAGACCTCTAGCGGGGGGGCGTCCAGATACGCAGTATTTT. It translates to CSARPLAGGRPDTQYF.

The V call is TRBV20-1, the J call TRBJ1-1, with 9 bases fitting TRBD1. The CDR3 has 14 residues. V trimming: 1 base; J trimming: 7 bases; junction bases outside the gene matches: 7. Germline V gene data show CDR1 as DFQATT and CDR2 as SNEGSKA (reference sequence). CDR3 residues: CSARVSGQGIEAFF. For the CDR3, the DNA is TGCAGTGCTAGAGTCAGTGGACAGGGGATTGAAGCTTTCTTT.

This clonotype was observed a few times. The J gene is TRBJ1-5, the V gene TRBV12-3 or TRBV12-4; a possible D gene is TRBD1 (5 bases). The CDR3 consists of 13 residues. Trimming removed 2 bases at V and 7 bases at J, with 9 bases between. CDR3 loop: CASSLQGLQPQHF. The CDR3 DNA sequence: TGTGCCAGCAGTTTACAGGGTTTACAGCCCCAGCATTTT.

This clonotype was seen more than once but under ten times. This chain links TRBV7-8 with TRBJ2-5; a possible D gene is TRBD2 (7 bases). The CDR3 is made up of 15 amino acids. V was pared by 1 base and J by 7 bases, with 16 bases between. The germline CDR1 and CDR2 sequences are SGHVS and FQNEAQ. CDR3 sequence reads: CASSLDRAGEGTQYF. The CDR3, as DNA: TGTGCCAGCAGCTTAGACAGGGCGGGGGAGGGGACCCAGTACTTC. The full variable domain, its missing parts supplied by reference TRBV7-8 and TRBJ2-5, is GAGVSQSPRYKVAKRGQDVALRCDPISGHVSLFWYQQALGQGPEFLTYFQNEAQLDKSGLPSDRFFAERPEGSVSTLKIQRTQQEDSAVYLCASSLDRAGEGTQYFGPGTRLLVL.

V gene TRBV11-2 combines with J gene TRBJ2-1; 7 nucleotides agree with TRBD2. CDR1 is SGHAT, CDR2 FQNNGV, per germline. This CDR3 has 16 residues. The trim removed 5 bases at V and 2 bases at J, leaving 9 bases unmatched. The CDR3 loop is CASSQAPRGAYNEQFF. The CDR3 nucleotides read TGTGCCAGCAGCCAGGCTCCCCGGGGGGCCTACAATGAGCAGTTCTTC.

The sample holds a few counts of this clonotype. The V gene is TRBV4-1, the J gene TRBJ2-5; no definite D call. The germline gives CDR1 MGHRA, CDR2 YSYEKL. V dropped 0 bases and J dropped 9 bases, with 17 bases sitting between them. This CDR3 region has 15 residues. Here the CDR3 reads CASSQDPAQPLAQYF. The CDR3 region has the DNA TGCGCCAGCAGCCAAGACCCGGCACAACCCTTGGCCCAGTACTTC.

The J gene is TRBJ2-1, the V gene TRBV20-1; 7 nucleotides match TRBD2. Germline values: CDR1 DFQATT, CDR2 SNEGSKA (reference sequence). V trimming: 2 bases; J trimming: 4 bases; junction bases outside the gene matches: 5. The CDR3 extends over 14 amino acids. CDR3 in DNA: TGCAGTGCTAGAAGGGACTATATGTACAATGAGCAGTTCTTC. This encodes CSARRDYMYNEQFF.

In this sample, this clonotype turned up a few times. The J gene is TRBJ2-6, the V gene TRBV4-2, with D possibly being TRBD2 (7 bases). Germline loops: CDR1 LGHNA, CDR2 YNFKEQ. The CDR3 is made up of 17 amino acids. Trimming stripped 1 base from V and 2 bases from J, with 12 bases between. The CDR3 is CASSQVGGAPGANVLTF. CDR3 DNA: TGTGCCAGCAGCCAAGTTGGGGGGGCGCCTGGGGCCAACGTCCTGACTTTC.

CDR3 sequence: CSARGTLQETQYF. DNA for the CDR3: TGCAGTGCTAGAGGGACACTGCAAGAGACCCAGTACTTC. The rearrangement joins TRBV20-1 to TRBJ2-5; possible D gene TRBD1, 5 bases. Trimming took 1 base from V and 2 from J, leaving 8 bases between them. The CDR3 contains 13 residues. From germline, CDR1 is DFQATT and CDR2 SNEGSKA (reference sequence).

This clonotype was seen more than once but under ten times. The genes are TRBV9 and TRBJ2-7; tentatively, D is TRBD2 (6 bases). Germline assignment: CDR1 SGDLS and CDR2 YYNGEE. Deletions cut 3 bases from V and 0 bases from J, with 13 bases between. The CDR3 is 15 residues long. The CDR3 loop is CASSAADGSSYEQYF. The CDR3 region has the DNA TGTGCCAGCAGCGCCGCCGACGGGAGCTCCTACGAGCAGTACTTC.

This clonotype was seen a few times. V and J are TRBV14 and TRBJ2-1; possibly TRBD2 for D (6 bases). Germline CDR1 SGHDN, CDR2 FVKESK. This CDR3 has 16 amino acids. Between the trimmed V and J ends, which lost 1 base and 0 bases, there was a span of 10 bases. The CDR3 is CASSQGPGVSYNEQFF. DNA for the CDR3: TGTGCCAGCAGCCAAGGACCGGGGGTCTCCTACAATGAGCAGTTCTTC.

This clonotype was seen only a few times. The V and J genes are TRBV7-9 and TRBJ2-5; D not resolved. Germline CDR1 and CDR2: SEHNR and FQNEAQ (reference sequence). The V and J ends lost 1 base and 4 bases respectively, with 13 bases between them. The CDR3 totals 15 residues. This CDR3 reads CASSLVDPPGETQYF. The DNA for the CDR3 is TGTGCCAGCAGCTTAGTTGACCCCCCGGGAGAGACCCAGTACTTC.

This clonotype was observed a handful of times. The V and J genes are TRBV19 and TRBJ1-5; 7 bases agree with TRBD1. V shed 4 bases, J shed 10 bases, and the junction held 7 bases outside the gene matches. Germline V lookup: CDR1 LNHDA, CDR2 SQIVND (reference sequence). This CDR3 has 13 amino acids. CDR3 nucleotide sequence: TGTGCCAGTAGTACCCCTGGGACAGCACCCCAGCATTTT. It is translated as CASSTPGTAPQHF.

This clonotype was recorded a few times. This chain uses TRBV7-6 with TRBJ2-5; maybe TRBD2 (6 bases). Germline loops: CDR1 SGHVS, CDR2 FNYEAQ. This CDR3 has 16 amino acids. Trimming pared 5 bases from V and 11 bases from J, leaving 27 bases between. CDR3 residues: CASSPRFAGSTGEQYF. CDR3 bases: TGTGCCAGCAGCCCCCGGTTCGCCGGGTCGACGGGGGAGCAGTACTTC.

This clonotype was counted between two and nine times. The V call is TRBV29-1, the J call TRBJ2-5, with TRBD1 matching 10 bases. V was clipped by 4 bases and J by 4 bases; unmatched bases: 6. The CDR3 contains 14 residues. Germline CDR1 and CDR2: SQVTM and ANQGSEA. CDR3 nucleotide sequence: TGCAGCGTTGGGGAGACAGGGGGCCGAGAGACCCAGTACTTC. Its protein product is CSVGETGGRETQYF.

The chain has TRBV20-1 and TRBJ2-5; 7 bases match TRBD2. V shed 2 bases and J 1 base; nucleotides not matched to a gene: 7. There are 15 residues in the CDR3. Germline-derived CDR1 and CDR2 are DFQATT and SNEGSKA (reference sequence). The chain's CDR3 is CSARTSSGSQETQYF. The CDR3 region has the DNA TGCAGTGCTAGAACCAGTAGCGGGTCCCAAGAGACCCAGTACTTC.